Included here is one T cell receptor beta chain sequence, with context. Its antigen is still unknown. Other DNA sequences in this sample translate to the same CDR3. The entry originates in a study of shared clonotypes between healthy human individuals. This CDR3 is 14 amino acids long. The germline CDR1 and CDR2 sequences are SGHRS and YFSETQ. V shed 4 bases and J 5 bases; nucleotides not matched to a gene: 6. Here immunoSEQ multiplex PCR was the method, and the copy in TCRdb shows in-frame clones only, minus some. The sample comprises 1,400,000 or so clones, about 98.5% of which are singletons, and 0.36% rests with the top ten. General observations from the study: Enrolling few donors narrowed the genetic and exposure-history diversity that was represented. Clonotype sharing across a handful of donors was observed for around 4.8% of naive CD4 clonotypes.

The rearrangement links TRBV5-1 to TRBJ1-2; 9 nucleotides line up with TRBD1. Sequencing was carried out using naive CD4+ T cells sorted from blood. Subset defined: CD45RA+ positively selected. The sequence was collected from a man aged 25 to 40 in good health. The CDR3 bases are TGCGCCAGCAGCCTGGGACAGGGAAGTTATGGCTACACCTTC. It encodes CASSLGQGSYGYTF.